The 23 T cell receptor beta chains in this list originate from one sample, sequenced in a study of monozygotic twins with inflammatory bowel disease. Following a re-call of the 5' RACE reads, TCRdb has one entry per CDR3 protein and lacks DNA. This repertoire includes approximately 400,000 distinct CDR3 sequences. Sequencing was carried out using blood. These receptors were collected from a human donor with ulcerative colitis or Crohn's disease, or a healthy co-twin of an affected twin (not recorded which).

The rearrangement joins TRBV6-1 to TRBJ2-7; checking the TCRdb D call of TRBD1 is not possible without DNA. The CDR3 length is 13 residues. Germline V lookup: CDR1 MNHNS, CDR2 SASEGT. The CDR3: CASSGDSTYEQYF.

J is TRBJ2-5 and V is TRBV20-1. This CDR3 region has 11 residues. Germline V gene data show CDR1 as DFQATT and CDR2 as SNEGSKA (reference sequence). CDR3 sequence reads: CSAYALETQYF.

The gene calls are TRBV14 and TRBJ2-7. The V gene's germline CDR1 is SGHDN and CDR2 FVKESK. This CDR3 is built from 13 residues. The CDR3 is CASSQNQRFEQYF. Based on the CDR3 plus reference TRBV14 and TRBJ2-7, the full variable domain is EAGVTQFPSHSVIEKGQTVTLRCDPISGHDNLYWYRRVMGKEIKFLLHFVKESKQDESGMPNNRFLAERTGGTYSTLKVQPAELEDSGVYFCASSQNQRFEQYFGPGTRLTVT.

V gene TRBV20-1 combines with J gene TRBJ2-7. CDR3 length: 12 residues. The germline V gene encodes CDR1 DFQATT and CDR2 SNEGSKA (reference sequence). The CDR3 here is CSADAESYEQYF.

The CDR3 is CASSRHRDKNEQYF. The V call is TRBV27, the J call TRBJ2-7; TCRdb's D call of TRBD1 is untestable without DNA. Germline CDR1 is MNHEY and CDR2 is SMNVEV (reference sequence). The CDR3 runs 14 residues.

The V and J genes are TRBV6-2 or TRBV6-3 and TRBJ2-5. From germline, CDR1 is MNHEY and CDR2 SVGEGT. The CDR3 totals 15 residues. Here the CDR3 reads CASSYSGVSVETQYF.

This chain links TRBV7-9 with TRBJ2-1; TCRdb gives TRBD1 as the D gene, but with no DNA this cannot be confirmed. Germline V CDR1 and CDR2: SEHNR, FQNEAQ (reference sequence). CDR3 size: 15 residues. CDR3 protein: CASSPQGGQYNEQFF.

The CDR3 reads CATSPGVGGALGTQYF. This chain uses TRBV24-1 with TRBJ2-3; TCRdb's assignment of TRBD2 cannot be checked, as there is no DNA. The CDR3 runs 16 residues. Germline V gives CDR1 KGHDR, CDR2 SFDVKD.

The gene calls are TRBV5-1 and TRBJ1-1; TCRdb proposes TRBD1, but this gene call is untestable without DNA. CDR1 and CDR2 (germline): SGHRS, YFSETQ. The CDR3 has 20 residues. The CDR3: CASSSGLVGGRVNLNTEAFF.

The CDR3 protein is CASSYLVRVTDRDGYTF. The chain combines TRBV6-5 with TRBJ1-2; the TRBD1 assignment by TCRdb is unverifiable without DNA. The CDR3 has 17 residues. Looked up from germline, CDR1 is MNHEY and CDR2 is SVGAGI.

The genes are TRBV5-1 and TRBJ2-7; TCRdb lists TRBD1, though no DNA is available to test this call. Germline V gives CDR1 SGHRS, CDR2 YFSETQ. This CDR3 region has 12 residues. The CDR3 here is CASSAPAYEQYF.

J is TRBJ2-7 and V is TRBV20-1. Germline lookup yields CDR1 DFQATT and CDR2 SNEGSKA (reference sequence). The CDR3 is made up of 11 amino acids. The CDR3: CSATSSYEQYF.

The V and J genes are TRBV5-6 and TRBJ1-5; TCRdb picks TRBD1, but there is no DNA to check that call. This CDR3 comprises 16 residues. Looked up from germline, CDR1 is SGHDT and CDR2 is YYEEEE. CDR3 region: CASSSRGAGGNQPQHF.

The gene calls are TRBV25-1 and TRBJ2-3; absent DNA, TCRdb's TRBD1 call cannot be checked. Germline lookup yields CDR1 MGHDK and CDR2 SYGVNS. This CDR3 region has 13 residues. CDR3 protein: CASSEGGTDTQYF.

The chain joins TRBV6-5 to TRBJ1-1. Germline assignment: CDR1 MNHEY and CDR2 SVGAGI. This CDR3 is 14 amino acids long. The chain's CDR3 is CASSYSGWNTEAFF.

The CDR3 sequence: CASSLAPGVMGKLFF. The chain is built from TRBV12-3 or TRBV12-4 and TRBJ1-4; with no DNA, the TCRdb D assignment of TRBD1 cannot be verified. This CDR3 is built from 15 residues.

The CDR3 protein is CATSEAGTTQETQYF. V gene TRBV24-1 combines with J gene TRBJ2-5; TCRdb gives TRBD1 as the D gene, but with no DNA this cannot be confirmed. CDR1 and CDR2 from the germline V gene are KGHDR and SFDVKD. CDR3 length: 15 residues.

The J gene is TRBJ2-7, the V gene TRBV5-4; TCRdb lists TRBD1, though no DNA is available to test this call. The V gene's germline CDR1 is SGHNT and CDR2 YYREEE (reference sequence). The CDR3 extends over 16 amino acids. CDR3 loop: CASSLMATGGTYEQYF.

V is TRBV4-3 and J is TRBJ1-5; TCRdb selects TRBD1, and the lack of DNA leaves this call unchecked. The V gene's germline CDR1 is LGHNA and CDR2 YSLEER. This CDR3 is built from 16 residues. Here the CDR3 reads CASSQDAQKSNQPQHF.

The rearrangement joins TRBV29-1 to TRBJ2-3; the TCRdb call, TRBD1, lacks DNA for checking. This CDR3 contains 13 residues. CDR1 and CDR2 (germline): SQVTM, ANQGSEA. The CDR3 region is CSVNRGWTDTQYF.

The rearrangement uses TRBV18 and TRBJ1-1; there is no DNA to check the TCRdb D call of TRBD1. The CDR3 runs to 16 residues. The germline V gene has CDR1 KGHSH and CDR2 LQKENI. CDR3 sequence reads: CASSLFGGLMNTEAFF.

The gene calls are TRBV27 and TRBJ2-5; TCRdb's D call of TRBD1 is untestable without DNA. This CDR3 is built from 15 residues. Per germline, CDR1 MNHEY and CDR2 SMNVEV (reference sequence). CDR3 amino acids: CASSFVGTGRETQYF.

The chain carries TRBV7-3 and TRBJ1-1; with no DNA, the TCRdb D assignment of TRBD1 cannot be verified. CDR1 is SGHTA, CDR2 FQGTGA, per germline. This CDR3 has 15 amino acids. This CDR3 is CASSPPDRRGTEAFF.